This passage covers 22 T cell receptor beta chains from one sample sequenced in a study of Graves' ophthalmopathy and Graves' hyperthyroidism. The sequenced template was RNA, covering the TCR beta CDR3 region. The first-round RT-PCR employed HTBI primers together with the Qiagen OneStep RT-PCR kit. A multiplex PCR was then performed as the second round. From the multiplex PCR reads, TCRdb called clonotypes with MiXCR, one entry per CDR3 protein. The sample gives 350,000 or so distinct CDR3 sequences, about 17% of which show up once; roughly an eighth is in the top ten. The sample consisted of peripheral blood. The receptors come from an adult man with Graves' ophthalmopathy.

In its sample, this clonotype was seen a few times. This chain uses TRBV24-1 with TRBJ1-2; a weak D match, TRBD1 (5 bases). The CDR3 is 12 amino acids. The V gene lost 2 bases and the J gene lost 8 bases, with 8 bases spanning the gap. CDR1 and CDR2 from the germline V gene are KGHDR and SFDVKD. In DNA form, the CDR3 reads TGTGCCACCAGTGATTCAGGGAAGGGCTACACCTTC. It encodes CATSDSGKGYTF.

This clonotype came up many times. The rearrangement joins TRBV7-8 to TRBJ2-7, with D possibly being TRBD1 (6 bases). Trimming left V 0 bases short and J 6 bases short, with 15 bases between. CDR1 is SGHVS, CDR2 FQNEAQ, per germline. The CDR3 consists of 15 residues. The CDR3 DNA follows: TGTGCCAGCAGCTTAGCACTGGCAGGGGCGGGCGAGCAGTACTTC. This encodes CASSLALAGAGEQYF.

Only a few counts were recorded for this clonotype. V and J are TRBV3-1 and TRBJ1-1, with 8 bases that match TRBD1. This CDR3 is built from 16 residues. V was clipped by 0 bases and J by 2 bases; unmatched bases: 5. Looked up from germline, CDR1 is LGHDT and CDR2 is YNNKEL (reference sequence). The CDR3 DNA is TGTGCCAGCAGCCAAGACAGGGGGCGAGGAAACACTGAAGCTTTCTTT. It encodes CASSQDRGRGNTEAFF.

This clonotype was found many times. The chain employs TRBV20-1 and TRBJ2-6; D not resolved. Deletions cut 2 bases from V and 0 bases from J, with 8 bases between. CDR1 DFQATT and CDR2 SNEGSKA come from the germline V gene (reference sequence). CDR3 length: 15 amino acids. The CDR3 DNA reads TGCAGTGCTAGATTGGGGAACTCTGGGGCCAACGTCCTGACTTTC. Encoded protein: CSARLGNSGANVLTF.

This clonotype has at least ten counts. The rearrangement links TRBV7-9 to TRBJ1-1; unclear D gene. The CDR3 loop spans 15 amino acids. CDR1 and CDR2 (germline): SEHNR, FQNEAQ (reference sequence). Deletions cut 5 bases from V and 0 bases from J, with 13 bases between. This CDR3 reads CASSHRVEMNTEAFF. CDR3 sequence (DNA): TGTGCCAGCAGCCACCGGGTCGAGATGAACACTGAAGCTTTCTTT.

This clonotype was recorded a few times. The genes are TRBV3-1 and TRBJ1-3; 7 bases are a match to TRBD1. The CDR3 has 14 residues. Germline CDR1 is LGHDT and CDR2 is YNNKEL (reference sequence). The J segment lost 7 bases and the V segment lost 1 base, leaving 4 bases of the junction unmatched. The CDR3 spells CASSQGQGRNTIYF. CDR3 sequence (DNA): TGTGCCAGCAGCCAAGGACAGGGACGCAACACCATATATTTT.

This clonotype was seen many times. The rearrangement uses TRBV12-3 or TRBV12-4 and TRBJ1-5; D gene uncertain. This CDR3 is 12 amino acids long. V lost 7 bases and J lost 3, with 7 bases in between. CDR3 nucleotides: TGTGCCAGCAACCGACACAATCAGCCCCAGCATTTT. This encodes CASNRHNQPQHF.

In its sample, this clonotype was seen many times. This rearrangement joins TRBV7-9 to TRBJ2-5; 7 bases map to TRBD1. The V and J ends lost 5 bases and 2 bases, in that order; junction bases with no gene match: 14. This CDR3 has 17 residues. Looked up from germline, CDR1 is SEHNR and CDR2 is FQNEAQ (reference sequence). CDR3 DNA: TGTGCCAGCAGCACCACACAGGGGCGAGGTGATCAAGAGACCCAGTACTTC. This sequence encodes CASSTTQGRGDQETQYF.

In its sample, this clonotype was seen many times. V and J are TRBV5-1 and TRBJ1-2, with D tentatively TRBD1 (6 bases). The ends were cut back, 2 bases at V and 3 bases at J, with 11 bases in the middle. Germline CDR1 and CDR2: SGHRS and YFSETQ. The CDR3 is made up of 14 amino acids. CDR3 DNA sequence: TGCGCCAGCAGCTTAACAGGGAAAGACTATGGCTACACCTTC. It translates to CASSLTGKDYGYTF.

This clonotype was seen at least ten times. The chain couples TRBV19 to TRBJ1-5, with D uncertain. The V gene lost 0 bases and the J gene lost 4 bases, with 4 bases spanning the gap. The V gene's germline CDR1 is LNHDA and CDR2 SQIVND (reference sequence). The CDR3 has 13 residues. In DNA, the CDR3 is TGTGCCAGTAGTATAGATACTAATCAGCCCCAGCATTTT. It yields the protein CASSIDTNQPQHF.

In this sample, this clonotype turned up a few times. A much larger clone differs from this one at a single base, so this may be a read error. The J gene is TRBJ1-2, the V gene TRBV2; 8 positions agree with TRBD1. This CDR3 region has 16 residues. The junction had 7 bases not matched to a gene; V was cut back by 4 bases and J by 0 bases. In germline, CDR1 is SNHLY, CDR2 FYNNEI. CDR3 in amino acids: CASSADREVANYGYTF. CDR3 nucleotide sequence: TGTGCCAGCAGTGCGGACAGGGAAGTAGCTAACTATGGCTACACCTTC. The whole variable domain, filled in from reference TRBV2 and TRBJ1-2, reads EPEVTQTPSHQVTQMGQEVILRCVPISNHLYFYWYRQILGQKVEFLVSFYNNEISEKSEIFDDQFSVERPDGSNFTLKIRSTKLEDSAMYFCASSADREVANYGYTFGSGTRLTVV.

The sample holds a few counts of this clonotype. The CDR3 DNA follows: TGCAGCGTCGGGACTAGCGGGGGCCAAGTTATCGCCGGGGAGCTGTTTTTT. Translation: CSVGTSGGQVIAGELFF. The chain is built from TRBV29-1 and TRBJ2-2; TRBD2 matches 14 bases. There are 17 residues in the CDR3. The ends lost 6 bases at V and 6 bases at J; junction bases unmatched: 12. Germline values: CDR1 SQVTM, CDR2 ANQGSEA.

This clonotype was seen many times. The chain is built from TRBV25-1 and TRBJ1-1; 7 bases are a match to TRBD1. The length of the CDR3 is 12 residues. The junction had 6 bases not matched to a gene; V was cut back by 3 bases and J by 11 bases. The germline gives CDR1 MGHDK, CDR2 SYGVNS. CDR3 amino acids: CASSEGTGEAFF. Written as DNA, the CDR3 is TGTGCCAGCAGTGAGGGAACAGGGGAGGCTTTCTTT.

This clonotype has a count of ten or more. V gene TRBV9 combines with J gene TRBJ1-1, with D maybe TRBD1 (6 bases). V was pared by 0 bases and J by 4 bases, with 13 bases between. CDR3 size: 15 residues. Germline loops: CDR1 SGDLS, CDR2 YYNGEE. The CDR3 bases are TGTGCCAGCAGCGTAGCGCTTCAGGGGTTCACTGAAGCTTTCTTT. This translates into CASSVALQGFTEAFF.

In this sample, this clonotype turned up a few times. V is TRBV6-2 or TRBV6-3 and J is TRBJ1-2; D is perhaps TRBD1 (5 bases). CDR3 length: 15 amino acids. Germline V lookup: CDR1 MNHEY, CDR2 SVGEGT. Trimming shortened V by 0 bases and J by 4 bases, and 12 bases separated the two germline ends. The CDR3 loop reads CASSYSPGGSYGYTF. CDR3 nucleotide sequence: TGTGCCAGCAGTTACTCGCCGGGGGGTTCCTATGGCTACACCTTC.

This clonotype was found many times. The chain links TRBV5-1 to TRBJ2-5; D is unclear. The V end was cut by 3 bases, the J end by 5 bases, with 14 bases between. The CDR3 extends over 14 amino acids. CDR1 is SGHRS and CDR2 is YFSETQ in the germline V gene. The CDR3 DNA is TGCGCCAGCAGCTGGGGATTGGGGATGGAGACCCAGTACTTC. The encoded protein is CASSWGLGMETQYF.

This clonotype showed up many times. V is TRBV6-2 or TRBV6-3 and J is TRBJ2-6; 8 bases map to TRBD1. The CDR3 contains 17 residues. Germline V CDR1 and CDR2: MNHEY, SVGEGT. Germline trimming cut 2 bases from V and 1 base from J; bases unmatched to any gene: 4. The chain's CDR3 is CASSYGDRTSGANVLTF. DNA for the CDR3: TGTGCCAGCAGTTACGGGGACAGGACGTCTGGGGCCAACGTCCTGACTTTC.

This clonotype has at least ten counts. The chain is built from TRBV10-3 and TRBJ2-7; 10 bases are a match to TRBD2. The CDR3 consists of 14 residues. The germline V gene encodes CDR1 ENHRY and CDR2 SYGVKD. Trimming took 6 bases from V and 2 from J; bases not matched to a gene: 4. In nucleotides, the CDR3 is TGTGCCATCAGGGAGCGGGAGGGCCCCTACGAGCAGTACTTC. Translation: CAIREREGPYEQYF.

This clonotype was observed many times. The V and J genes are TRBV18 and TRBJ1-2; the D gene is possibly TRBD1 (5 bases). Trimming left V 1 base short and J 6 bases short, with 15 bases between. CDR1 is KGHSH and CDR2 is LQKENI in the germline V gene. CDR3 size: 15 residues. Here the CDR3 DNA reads TGTGCCAGCTCACCACAATCAGGGAATGGGGATGGCTACACCTTC. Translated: CASSPQSGNGDGYTF.

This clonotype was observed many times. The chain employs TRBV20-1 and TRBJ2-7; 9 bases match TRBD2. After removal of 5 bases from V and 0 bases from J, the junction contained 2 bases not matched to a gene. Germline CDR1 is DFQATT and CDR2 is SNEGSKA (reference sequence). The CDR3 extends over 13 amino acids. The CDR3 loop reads CSAHSGGSYEQYF. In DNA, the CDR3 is TGCAGTGCTCATAGCGGGGGCTCCTACGAGCAGTACTTC.

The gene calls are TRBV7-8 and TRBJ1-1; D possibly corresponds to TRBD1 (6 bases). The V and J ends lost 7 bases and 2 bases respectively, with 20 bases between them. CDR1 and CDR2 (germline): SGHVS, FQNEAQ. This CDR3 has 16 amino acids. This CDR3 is CASTFTTGSLNTEAFF. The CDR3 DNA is TGTGCCAGCACCTTTACAACAGGGTCCCTTAACACTGAAGCTTTCTTT.

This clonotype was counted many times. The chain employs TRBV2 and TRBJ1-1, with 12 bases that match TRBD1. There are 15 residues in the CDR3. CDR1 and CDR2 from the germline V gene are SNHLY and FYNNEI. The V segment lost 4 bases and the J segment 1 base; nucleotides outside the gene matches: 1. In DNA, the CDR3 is TGTGCCAGCAGTGGGGACAGGGGGCGGAACACTGAAGCTTTCTTT. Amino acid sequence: CASSGDRGRNTEAFF.